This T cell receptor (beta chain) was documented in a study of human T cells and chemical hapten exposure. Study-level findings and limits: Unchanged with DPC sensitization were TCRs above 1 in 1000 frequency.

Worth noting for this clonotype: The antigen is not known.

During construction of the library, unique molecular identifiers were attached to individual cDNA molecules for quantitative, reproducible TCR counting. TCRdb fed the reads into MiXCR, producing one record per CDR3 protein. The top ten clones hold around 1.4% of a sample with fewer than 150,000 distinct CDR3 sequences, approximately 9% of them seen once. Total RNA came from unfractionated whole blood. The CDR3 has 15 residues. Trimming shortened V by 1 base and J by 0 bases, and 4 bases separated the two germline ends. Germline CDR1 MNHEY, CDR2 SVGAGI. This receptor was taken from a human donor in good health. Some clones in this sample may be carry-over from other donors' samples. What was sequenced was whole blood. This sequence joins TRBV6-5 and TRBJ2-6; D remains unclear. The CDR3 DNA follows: TGTGCCAGCAGTTACTATATCTCTGGGGCCAACGTCCTGACTTTC. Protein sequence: CASSYYISGANVLTF.